This TCR beta chain was identified in a study of blood T cell repertoires in COVID-19. Study overall: Sites in the United States, Italy and Spain provided acute and convalescent COVID-19 samples. Sources were T cells, B-cell-depleted T cells, or PBMCs; the material itself was cDNA or gDNA.

As originally analysed: Reference gene primers were amplified, and this amplification served to estimate nucleated cell counts. The data were produced by immunoSEQ multiplex PCR, yet TCRdb's version contains in-frame clones alone and is incomplete. That table is the source of V, J and clone size, and D and trimming were worked out from the DNA. Of roughly 100,000 clones in the sample, about 85% are singletons; the top ten hold around 2%. Germline CDR1 reads LGHNA; CDR2 reads YNFKEQ. This CDR3 has 13 residues. Trimming stripped 4 bases from V and 10 bases from J, with 11 bases between. The sequenced material came from peripheral blood. This chain connects TRBV4-2 to TRBJ1-6, with a tentative D call TRBD1 (5 bases). This receptor was identified in a man aged 45-60 years with active COVID-19. The CDR3 sequence is CASSPTKGSPLHF. The CDR3, as DNA: TGTGCCAGCAGCCCGACAAAGGGGTCACCCCTCCACTTT.